This passage covers 2 T cell receptor beta chains from one sample sequenced in a study of Graves' ophthalmopathy and Graves' hyperthyroidism. Investigators amplified TCR beta CDR3 regions from RNA transcripts. First-round RT-PCR employed HTBI primers, with a second-round multiplex PCR after it. TCRdb re-called the multiplex PCR reads through MiXCR, storing one row per CDR3 protein. Seen here are a few hundred thousand distinct CDR3 sequences, approximately 15% observed once, and the top ten hold roughly 7%. The sample consisted of peripheral blood. All receptors derive from a woman aged 18-35 years with stable Graves' hyperthyroidism.

This clonotype was recorded many times. This sequence joins TRBV12-3 or TRBV12-4 and TRBJ1-2, with D unresolved. The CDR3 runs to 14 residues. With 4 bases removed from V and 8 bases from J, the gap between germline ends came to 17 bases. The CDR3 nucleotides read TGTGCCAGCAGTTCAGGTGTTGGAGCGGGAGGCTACACCTTC. Protein product: CASSSGVGAGGYTF.

This clonotype was seen repeatedly, ten times or more. In DNA, the CDR3 is TGTGCCAGCTACCCGGTGGTCGGGCAGGACAAGAACATTCAGTACTTC. This gives the protein CASYPVVGQDKNIQYF. The chain is built from TRBV28 and TRBJ2-4, with D perhaps TRBD1 (5 bases). Germline CDR1 MDHEN, CDR2 SYDVKM. The V end was cut by 8 bases, the J end by 7 bases, with 24 bases between. CDR3 size: 16 residues. The whole variable domain, remainder taken from reference TRBV28 and TRBJ2-4, is DVKVTQSSRYLVKRTGEKVFLECVQDMDHENMFWYRQDPGLGLRLIYFSYDVKMKEKGDIPEGYSVSREKKERFSLILESASTNQTSMYLCASYPVVGQDKNIQYFGAGTRLSVL.